This is a list of T cell receptor beta chains from one sample in a study of T-cell reconstitution after alpha-beta-depleted transplantation in children. TCRdb recomputed calls from the PCR reads with MiXCR, one row per CDR3 protein. The sample has about 200,000 distinct CDR3 sequences, about 6% seen once. The sequencing used PBMCs, collected before TCRalphabeta/CD19-depleted stem cell transplant. The receptors shown here come from a girl less than two years old with combined immunodeficiency, due to receive a stem cell transplant. CDR3s include the opening cysteine and the closing phenylalanine or tryptophan. D genes are given only for firm matches. Size values are once, few and many counts, or a class for expanded clones, and some rows have none.

clone size: many; V gene: TRBV7-2; J gene: TRBJ2-4; D gene: NA; CDR3 DNA: TGTGCCAGCAGCTTAGCTGGGTGGGCGGACTCCAAAAACATTCAGTACTTC; CDR3 protein: CASSLAGWADSKNIQYF
clone size: few; V gene: TRBV5-6; J gene: TRBJ2-6; D gene: TRBD1; CDR3 DNA: TGTGCCAGCAGCTTGGCGCGACAGGGGGCTCTCTCTGGGGCCAACGTCCTGACTTTC; CDR3 protein: CASSLARQGALSGANVLTF
clone size: many; V gene: TRBV27; J gene: TRBJ1-5; D gene: NA; CDR3 DNA: TGTGCCAGCAGTGCCTGGACAAATCAGCCCCAGCATTTT; CDR3 protein: CASSAWTNQPQHF
clone size: many; V gene: TRBV25-1; J gene: TRBJ2-7; D gene: TRBD2; CDR3 DNA: TGTGCCAGCTTGGCGCGGGAGGAATCCTACGAGCAGTACTTC; CDR3 protein: CASLAREESYEQYF
clone size: many; V gene: TRBV11-2; J gene: TRBJ2-7; D gene: NA; CDR3 DNA: TGTGCCAGCAGCGTTACAGGGCACGAGCAGTACTTC; CDR3 protein: CASSVTGHEQYF
clone size: NA; V gene: TRBV5-1; J gene: TRBJ2-1; D gene: TRBD2; CDR3 DNA: TGCGCCAGCAGCACCGGACTAGCGGTCACCTACAATGAGCAGTTCTTC; CDR3 protein: CASSTGLAVTYNEQFF
clone size: many; V gene: TRBV20-1; J gene: TRBJ2-1; D gene: NA; CDR3 DNA: TGCAGTGCTAGAAGTTTAGCAGACTCCTACAATGAGCAGTTCTTC; CDR3 protein: CSARSLADSYNEQFF
clone size: many; V gene: TRBV18; J gene: TRBJ2-7; D gene: TRBD2; CDR3 DNA: TGTGCCAGCTCACCTTGGACTAGCGGCCCATACGAGCAGTACTTC; CDR3 protein: CASSPWTSGPYEQYF
clone size: many; V gene: TRBV15; J gene: TRBJ2-2; D gene: NA; CDR3 DNA: TGTGCCATTTTACAGGGGAACACCGGGGAGCTGTTTTTT; CDR3 protein: CAILQGNTGELFF
clone size: many; V gene: TRBV24-1; J gene: TRBJ2-5; D gene: NA; CDR3 DNA: TGTGCCACCAGTGATTTGAGCGCCCGAGAGACCCAGTACTTC; CDR3 protein: CATSDLSARETQYF
clone size: many; V gene: TRBV5-6; J gene: TRBJ2-3; D gene: NA; CDR3 DNA: TGTGCCAGCAGCTTGGGACTAGGAGGTACAGATACGCAGTATTTT; CDR3 protein: CASSLGLGGTDTQYF
clone size: few; V gene: TRBV24-1; J gene: TRBJ2-2; D gene: NA; CDR3 DNA: TGTGCCACCAGTGATCCCCCGGGACAAAAATTACCGAACACCGGGGAGCTGTTTTTT; CDR3 protein: CATSDPPGQKLPNTGELFF
clone size: few; V gene: TRBV12-3/TRBV12-4; J gene: TRBJ1-2; D gene: NA; CDR3 DNA: TGTGCCAGCAGTCTACTGACAGCTAACTATGGCTACACCTTC; CDR3 protein: CASSLLTANYGYTF
clone size: many; V gene: TRBV20-1; J gene: TRBJ2-2; D gene: NA; CDR3 DNA: TGCAGTGCTAGGGGGATAGCGACTAACACCGGGGAGCTGTTTTTT; CDR3 protein: CSARGIATNTGELFF
clone size: many; V gene: TRBV6-9; J gene: TRBJ2-3; D gene: NA; CDR3 DNA: TGTGCCAGCATCCCGGCCCATACGCAGTATTTT; CDR3 protein: CASIPAHTQYF
clone size: many; V gene: TRBV20-1; J gene: TRBJ1-2; D gene: NA; CDR3 DNA: TGCAGTGCTAGAGGAATGGAGGGCTACACCTTC; CDR3 protein: CSARGMEGYTF
clone size: many; V gene: TRBV15; J gene: TRBJ2-7; D gene: NA; CDR3 DNA: TGTGCCACCAGCAGAGATCTGAGGTTGGACGAGCAGTACTTC; CDR3 protein: CATSRDLRLDEQYF
clone size: many; V gene: TRBV12-3/TRBV12-4; J gene: TRBJ2-5; D gene: NA; CDR3 DNA: TGTGCCAGCAGTCCAGGGGCGCCCCTCCAAGAGACCCAGTACTTC; CDR3 protein: CASSPGAPLQETQYF
clone size: many; V gene: TRBV14; J gene: TRBJ1-4; D gene: TRBD1; CDR3 DNA: TGTGCCAGCAGCCCTGTACAGGGGGCGAAACTGTTTTTT; CDR3 protein: CASSPVQGAKLFF
clone size: many; V gene: TRBV20-1; J gene: TRBJ2-5; D gene: NA; CDR3 DNA: TGCAGTGCTAGAGATTTAGAGACCCAGTACTTC; CDR3 protein: CSARDLETQYF
clone size: many; V gene: TRBV7-9; J gene: TRBJ1-5; D gene: NA; CDR3 DNA: TGCGCCTCGGGGGGATGGAATCAGCCCCAGCATTTT; CDR3 protein: CASGGWNQPQHF
clone size: many; V gene: TRBV29-1; J gene: TRBJ2-5; D gene: TRBD2; CDR3 DNA: TGCAGCGTTCTCGGAGGACTAGCGGCGCAGACCCAGTACTTC; CDR3 protein: CSVLGGLAAQTQYF
clone size: many; V gene: TRBV5-1; J gene: TRBJ2-7; D gene: NA; CDR3 DNA: TGCGCCAGCAGCTTGGCCGACAGCTCCTACGAGCAGTACTTC; CDR3 protein: CASSLADSSYEQYF
clone size: many; V gene: TRBV12-5; J gene: TRBJ2-2; D gene: TRBD1; CDR3 DNA: TGTGCTAGTGGTGGCCGGACAGGGGAATCCACCGGGGAGCTGTTTTTT; CDR3 protein: CASGGRTGESTGELFF
clone size: many; V gene: TRBV28; J gene: TRBJ2-1; D gene: NA; CDR3 DNA: TGTGCCAGCAGTAAACACCCGGGGTTTAGCCCTGAGCAGTTCTTC; CDR3 protein: CASSKHPGFSPEQFF
clone size: many; V gene: TRBV5-1; J gene: TRBJ1-1; D gene: NA; CDR3 DNA: TGCGCCAGCAGTTCCCTCGCGGGGGAAGCTTTCTTT; CDR3 protein: CASSSLAGEAFF
clone size: many; V gene: TRBV30; J gene: TRBJ2-7; D gene: NA; CDR3 DNA: TGTGCCTGGAGTGATCAGAGGAACGAGCAGTACTTC; CDR3 protein: CAWSDQRNEQYF
clone size: NA; V gene: TRBV9; J gene: TRBJ2-6; D gene: TRBD2; CDR3 DNA: TGTGCCAGCAGCGTAGCCGCGGGAGTGGCGGCTGGGGCCAACGTCCTGACTTTC; CDR3 protein: CASSVAAGVAAGANVLTF
clone size: many; V gene: TRBV5-6; J gene: TRBJ2-3; D gene: NA; CDR3 DNA: TGTGCCAGCAGCTCGGGACCGGCGAACACAGATACGCAGTATTTT; CDR3 protein: CASSSGPANTDTQYF
clone size: many; V gene: TRBV20-1; J gene: TRBJ2-1; D gene: TRBD2; CDR3 DNA: TGCAGTGCTTCGGCCGGGACTAGCGAGAACAATGAGCAGTTCTTC; CDR3 protein: CSASAGTSENNEQFF
clone size: many; V gene: TRBV9; J gene: TRBJ2-4; D gene: TRBD1; CDR3 DNA: TGTGCCAGCAGCCAACAGGGGAACATTCAGTACTTC; CDR3 protein: CASSQQGNIQYF
clone size: many; V gene: TRBV4-2; J gene: TRBJ2-1; D gene: NA; CDR3 DNA: TGTGCCAGCAGCCAAGATCGTACGGGATTCCCCTACAATGAGCAGTTCTTC; CDR3 protein: CASSQDRTGFPYNEQFF
clone size: NA; V gene: TRBV4-3; J gene: TRBJ1-1; D gene: NA; CDR3 DNA: TGCGCCAGCAGCCAAGATATAGGGGTGAACACTGAAGCTTTCTTT; CDR3 protein: CASSQDIGVNTEAFF
clone size: many; V gene: TRBV29-1; J gene: TRBJ2-5; D gene: NA; CDR3 DNA: TGCAGCGTTGGTTGGGAGACCCAGTACTTC; CDR3 protein: CSVGWETQYF
clone size: many; V gene: TRBV7-9; J gene: TRBJ2-1; D gene: TRBD2; CDR3 DNA: TGTGCCAGCAGGTTTGGCGGGAGCGATGAGCAGTTCTTC; CDR3 protein: CASRFGGSDEQFF
clone size: NA; V gene: TRBV15; J gene: TRBJ2-1; D gene: TRBD2; CDR3 DNA: TGTGCCACCAGCCGACTTTCCGGGACTAGATTTTTCTTGGGTTTTGATGAGCAGTTCTTC; CDR3 protein: CATSRLSGTRFFLGFDEQFF
clone size: many; V gene: TRBV12-3/TRBV12-4; J gene: TRBJ2-2; D gene: NA; CDR3 DNA: TGTGCCAGCAGTTTAGGGATCACCGGGGAGCTGTTTTTT; CDR3 protein: CASSLGITGELFF
clone size: many; V gene: TRBV25-1; J gene: TRBJ2-5; D gene: TRBD1; CDR3 DNA: TGTGCCAGCAGTAATCGACAGGGGGGTCAAGAGACCCAGTACTTC; CDR3 protein: CASSNRQGGQETQYF
clone size: many; V gene: TRBV29-1; J gene: TRBJ1-2; D gene: NA; CDR3 DNA: TGCAGCGTTGTACAGGGTACCGGCTACACCTTC; CDR3 protein: CSVVQGTGYTF
clone size: many; V gene: TRBV6-1; J gene: TRBJ2-6; D gene: NA; CDR3 DNA: TGTGCCAGCAGTCCTAACTCTGGGGCCAACGTCCTGACTTTC; CDR3 protein: CASSPNSGANVLTF
clone size: many; V gene: TRBV29-1; J gene: TRBJ2-5; D gene: NA; CDR3 DNA: TGCAGCGTTGAAAAGGCTAGCTGGGAGACCCAGTACTTC; CDR3 protein: CSVEKASWETQYF
clone size: NA; V gene: TRBV27; J gene: TRBJ1-3; D gene: NA; CDR3 DNA: TGTGCCAGCAGTCCTTTACAGTTCGGAAACACCATATATTTT; CDR3 protein: CASSPLQFGNTIYF
clone size: many; V gene: TRBV28; J gene: TRBJ1-2; D gene: TRBD1; CDR3 DNA: TGTGCCAGCAGTCCCTTGGGACAGGCTAACTATGGCTACACCTTC; CDR3 protein: CASSPLGQANYGYTF
clone size: once; V gene: TRBV20-1; J gene: TRBJ1-4; D gene: TRBD1; CDR3 DNA: TGCAGTGCGAACAGGGGGCGGGATGAAAAACTGTTTTTT; CDR3 protein: CSANRGRDEKLFF
clone size: many; V gene: TRBV28; J gene: TRBJ2-5; D gene: NA; CDR3 DNA: TGTGCCAGCGGATTACGTACACGGGGGTACCAAGAGACCCAGTACTTC; CDR3 protein: CASGLRTRGYQETQYF
clone size: many; V gene: TRBV12-3/TRBV12-4; J gene: TRBJ1-5; D gene: NA; CDR3 DNA: TGTGCCAGCAGTTTGATGAGTCAGCCCCAGCATTTT; CDR3 protein: CASSLMSQPQHF
clone size: many; V gene: TRBV20-1; J gene: TRBJ2-1; D gene: NA; CDR3 DNA: TGCAGTGCTAGTCGGGTTGTTCGGGGGACCTGGGATGAGCAGTTCTTC; CDR3 protein: CSASRVVRGTWDEQFF
clone size: many; V gene: TRBV28; J gene: TRBJ2-5; D gene: NA; CDR3 DNA: TGTGCCAGCAGTTTAAGGCTAGCCGTTGAGACCCAGTACTTC; CDR3 protein: CASSLRLAVETQYF
clone size: many; V gene: TRBV9; J gene: TRBJ1-1; D gene: TRBD1; CDR3 DNA: TGTGCCAGCAGCCCGGGGACAGGTGAAGCTTTCTTT; CDR3 protein: CASSPGTGEAFF
clone size: many; V gene: TRBV3-1; J gene: TRBJ2-3; D gene: TRBD2; CDR3 DNA: TGTGCCAGCAGCCAATCCTACCTCTGGCGGGGGGGCGCAGATACGCAGTATTTT; CDR3 protein: CASSQSYLWRGGADTQYF